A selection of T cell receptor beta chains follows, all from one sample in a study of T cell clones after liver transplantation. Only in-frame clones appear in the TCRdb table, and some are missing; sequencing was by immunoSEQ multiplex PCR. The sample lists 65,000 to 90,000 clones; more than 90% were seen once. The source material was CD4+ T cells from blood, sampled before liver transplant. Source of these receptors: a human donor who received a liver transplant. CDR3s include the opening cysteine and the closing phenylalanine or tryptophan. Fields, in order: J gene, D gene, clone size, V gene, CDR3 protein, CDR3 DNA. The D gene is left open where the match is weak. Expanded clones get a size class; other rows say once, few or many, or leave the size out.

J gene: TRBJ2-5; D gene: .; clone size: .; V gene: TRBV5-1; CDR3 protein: CASSLAETQYF; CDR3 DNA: TGCGCCAGCAGCTTGGCCGAGACCCAGTACTTC
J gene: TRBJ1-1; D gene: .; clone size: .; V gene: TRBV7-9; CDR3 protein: CASSLAARTGEAFF; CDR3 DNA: TGTGCCAGCAGCTTAGCGGCCCGAACAGGCGAAGCTTTCTTT
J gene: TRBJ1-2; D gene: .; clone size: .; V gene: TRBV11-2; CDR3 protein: CASSSIEKQIYGYTF; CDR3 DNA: TGTGCCAGCAGCTCGATCGAGAAACAGATCTATGGCTACACCTTC
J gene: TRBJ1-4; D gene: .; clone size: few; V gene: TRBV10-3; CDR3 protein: CAIKAGTNEKLFF; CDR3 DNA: TGTGCCATCAAGGCAGGGACTAATGAAAAACTGTTTTTT
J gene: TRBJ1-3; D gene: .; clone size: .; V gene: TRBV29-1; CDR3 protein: CSVTGSGSGNTIYF; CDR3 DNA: TGCAGCGTTACCGGGTCAGGCTCTGGAAACACCATATATTTT
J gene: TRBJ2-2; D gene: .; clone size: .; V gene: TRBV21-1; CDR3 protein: CASSNRSKRSSTGELFF; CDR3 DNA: TGTGCCAGCAGCAACAGGTCCAAGAGGAGTTCCACCGGGGAGCTGTTTTTT
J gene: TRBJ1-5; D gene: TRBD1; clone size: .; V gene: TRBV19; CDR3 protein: CASKDRVNQPQHF; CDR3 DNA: TGTGCCAGTAAGGACAGGGTCAATCAGCCCCAGCATTTT
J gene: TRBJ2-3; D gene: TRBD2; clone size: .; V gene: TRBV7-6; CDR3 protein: CASSLVVGLAGTDTQYF; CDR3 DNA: TGTGCCAGCAGCTTAGTGGTAGGACTAGCGGGCACAGATACGCAGTATTTT
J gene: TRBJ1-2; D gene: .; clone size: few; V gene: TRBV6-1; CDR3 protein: CASSEGRQSSYTF; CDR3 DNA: TGTGCCAGCAGTGAAGGCCGACAGAGCAGCTACACCTTC
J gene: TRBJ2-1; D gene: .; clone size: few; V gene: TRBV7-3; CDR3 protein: CASSSDPSNEQFF; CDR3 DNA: TGTGCCAGCAGCTCCGACCCTAGCAATGAGCAGTTCTTC
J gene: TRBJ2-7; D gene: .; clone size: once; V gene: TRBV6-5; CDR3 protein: CASSPSGGTTYEQYF; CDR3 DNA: TGTGCCAGCTCGCCTTCAGGGGGGACCACTTACGAGCAGTACTTC
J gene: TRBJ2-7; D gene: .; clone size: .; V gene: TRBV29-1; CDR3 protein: CSVDQGYEQYF; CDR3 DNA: TGCAGCGTTGATCAGGGGTACGAGCAGTACTTC
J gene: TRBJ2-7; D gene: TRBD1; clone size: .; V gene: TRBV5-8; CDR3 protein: CASSLRGISYEQYF; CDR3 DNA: TGTGCCAGCAGCCTCAGGGGGATCTCCTACGAGCAGTACTTC
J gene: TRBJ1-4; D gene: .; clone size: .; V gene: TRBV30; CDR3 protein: CAWSDPGGPNEKLFF; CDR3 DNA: TGTGCCTGGAGTGACCCGGGGGGGCCTAATGAAAAACTGTTTTTT
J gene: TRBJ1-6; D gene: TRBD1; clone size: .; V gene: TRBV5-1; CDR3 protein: CASSLDRGPNSPLHF; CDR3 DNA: TGCGCCAGCAGCTTGGACAGGGGGCCGAATTCACCCCTCCACTTT
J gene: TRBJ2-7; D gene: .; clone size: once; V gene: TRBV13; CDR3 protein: CASSPGTLTSYEQYF; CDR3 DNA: TGTGCCAGCAGCCCCGGGACGCTTACCTCCTACGAGCAGTACTTC